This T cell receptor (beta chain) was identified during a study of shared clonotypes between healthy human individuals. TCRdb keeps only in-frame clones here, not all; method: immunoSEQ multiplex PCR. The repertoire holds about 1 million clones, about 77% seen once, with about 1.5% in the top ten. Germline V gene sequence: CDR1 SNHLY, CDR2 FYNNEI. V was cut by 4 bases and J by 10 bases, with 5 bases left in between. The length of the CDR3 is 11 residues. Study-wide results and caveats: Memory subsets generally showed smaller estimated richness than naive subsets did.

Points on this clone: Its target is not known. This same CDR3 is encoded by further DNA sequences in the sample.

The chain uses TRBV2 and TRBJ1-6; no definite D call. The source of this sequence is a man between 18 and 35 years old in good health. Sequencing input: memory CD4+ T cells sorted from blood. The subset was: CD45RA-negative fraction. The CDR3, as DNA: TGTGCCAGCAGTGGGTCCTCACCCCTCCACTTT. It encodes CASSGSSPLHF.